The T cell receptor (beta chain) under discussion was sequenced for a study of control samples from healthy donors and cancer patients. The data were produced by immunoSEQ multiplex PCR, yet TCRdb's version contains in-frame clones alone and is incomplete. Of some 210,000 clones detected, 90% to 95% appear once; the ten largest clones hold 1.8%. CDR1 and CDR2 from the germline V gene are MNHEY and SMNVEV (reference sequence). This CDR3 is built from 16 residues. The junction had 13 bases not matched to a gene; V was cut back by 3 bases and J by 5 bases. The chain couples TRBV27 to TRBJ2-7; 7 nucleotides match TRBD2. The clonotype originates from a man aged 30-40 years in good health. The sequenced material came from blood. CDR3 nucleotide sequence: TGTGCCAGCAGTTTTCGGGGGGTACCTCCCCTCCACGAGCAGTACTTC. This translates into CASSFRGVPPLHEQYF.